This T cell receptor beta chain was obtained from a study of blood T cell repertoires in COVID-19. The CDR3 extends over 11 amino acids. V lost 5 bases and J lost 16; bases outside the gene matches: 8. The germline gives CDR1 MDHEN, CDR2 SYDVKM. Sequenced by immunoSEQ multiplex PCR; TCRdb stores in-frame clones only, minus some. The sample gives over 200,000 clones, more than 85% of which show up once; 0.65% to 0.85% is in the top ten. Those enrolled in Seattle joined during active infection and were followed longitudinally afterward. This clonotype originated in a man in his 60s with COVID-19, enrolled during active disease. The rearrangement joins TRBV28 to TRBJ1-5, with 7 bases lining up with TRBD1. Source material: peripheral blood. The CDR3 loop reads CASSHRDSSHF. CDR3 bases: TGTGCCAGCAGTCACCGGGACAGCAGTCATTTT.